The next 10 T cell receptor beta chains were all read from a single sample in a study of T cells expressing NK-cell markers. Reanalyzing the 5' RACE reads, TCRdb keeps one entry per CDR3 protein, without DNA. This repertoire includes 350,000 to 400,000 distinct CDR3 sequences. Sequences were obtained from blood T cells: a sorted CD56 or NKG2C T cell subset, CD4+ or CD8+ T cells, or bulk PBMC T cells (not recorded which). These receptors all come from a woman in her forties or fifties in good health.

The V and J genes are TRBV28 and TRBJ2-1. The germline V gene encodes CDR1 MDHEN and CDR2 SYDVKM. This CDR3 spans 11 amino acids. The CDR3 here is CASSLVSEQFF.

This chain connects TRBV24-1 to TRBJ1-5; with no DNA, the TCRdb D assignment of TRBD1 cannot be verified. CDR3 size: 14 residues. Germline CDR1 is KGHDR and CDR2 is SFDVKD. Here the CDR3 reads CATSEPGQYQPQHF.

The chain employs TRBV12-3 or TRBV12-4 and TRBJ1-6; TCRdb designates TRBD1, a call that cannot be tested without DNA. The CDR3 loop spans 13 amino acids. The CDR3 here is CASSDGTNSPLHF.

The rearrangement links TRBV29-1 to TRBJ2-5; TCRdb selects TRBD1, and the lack of DNA leaves this call unchecked. Germline CDR1 and CDR2: SQVTM and ANQGSEA. CDR3 size: 14 residues. CDR3 amino acids: CSDQQGRGQETQYF.

The chain carries TRBV20-1 and TRBJ1-2. The CDR3 consists of 14 residues. The germline CDR1 and CDR2 sequences are DFQATT and SNEGSKA (reference sequence). The CDR3 is CSARQIGQLYGYTF.

This chain's CDR3 is CASSRRSGGRVEQFF. The chain carries TRBV7-9 and TRBJ2-1; TCRdb selects TRBD2, and the lack of DNA leaves this call unchecked. Germline V CDR1 and CDR2: SEHNR, FQNEAQ (reference sequence). This CDR3 contains 15 residues.

The chain joins TRBV15 to TRBJ1-1; TCRdb's D gene call, TRBD1, goes unchecked for lack of DNA. Germline assignment: CDR1 LNHNV and CDR2 YYDKDF (reference sequence). This CDR3 comprises 12 residues. Here the CDR3 reads CATSRWTGEAFF.

This rearrangement joins TRBV5-6 to TRBJ1-1. The CDR3 has 12 amino acids. The germline CDR1 and CDR2 sequences are SGHDT and YYEEEE. The CDR3 is CASSYQWTEAFF.

The chain employs TRBV5-5 and TRBJ2-5; checking the TCRdb D call of TRBD2 is not possible without DNA. The CDR3 extends over 17 amino acids. Germline V CDR1 and CDR2: SGHKS, YYEKEE (reference sequence). The CDR3 sequence: CASSLGPLAGVQETQYF.

The genes are TRBV12-3 or TRBV12-4 and TRBJ2-1; TCRdb returns TRBD1, unconfirmable since there is no DNA. The CDR3 runs to 13 residues. The chain's CDR3 is CATQYDSTGRQFF.